A selection of T cell receptor beta chains follows, all from one sample in a study of blood T cell repertoires in COVID-19. TCRdb's table, derived via immunoSEQ multiplex PCR, lists solely in-frame clones and lacks some. The sample holds some 130,000 clones, about 86% seen once. The specimen was peripheral blood. These receptors all stem from an older woman with active or convalescent COVID-19. Both conserved end residues are part of each CDR3. D genes are given only for firm matches. Rows give clone size only sometimes, using once, few, many, or a class for an expanded clone.

>TRBJ2-3|.|TRBV5-5|TRBD2
TGTGCCAGCAGCGATTTGACTAGCGGCACAGATACGCAGTATTTT
CASSDLTSGTDTQYF
>TRBJ2-7|.|TRBV7-2|.
TGTGCCAGCAGCTTAGTAACAGGGAGCTCCTACGAGCAGTACTTC
CASSLVTGSSYEQYF
>TRBJ2-2|once|TRBV7-3|TRBD2
TGTGCCAGCAGCTTAATGGGGACTAGCGGGAGAGGAGGGGAGCTGTTTTTT
CASSLMGTSGRGGELFF
>TRBJ2-1|once|TRBV30|.
TGTGCCTGGAGTGTAGGGGCACCAGGCAATGAGCAGTTCTTC
CAWSVGAPGNEQFF
>TRBJ2-7|.|TRBV7-9|TRBD2
TGTGCCAGCAGCCCTAAGGCGACCGGGACTAGCGGCGGCGTGCAGTACTTC
CASSPKATGTSGGVQYF
>TRBJ2-1|.|TRBV24-1|.
TGTGCCACCAGTGATGGACACGGGAGCTCCTACAATGAGCAGTTCTTC
CATSDGHGSSYNEQFF
>TRBJ2-5|.|TRBV10-3|TRBD2
TGTGCCATCAGCGGACTAGAAGAGACCCAGTACTTC
CAISGLEETQYF
>TRBJ2-1|.|TRBV6-2/TRBV6-3|TRBD1
TGTGCCAGCAGTTACTCCAGGGGGCTGGGTGAGCAGTTCTTC
CASSYSRGLGEQFF
>TRBJ1-2|few|TRBV29-1|.
TGCAGCGTTGAAGGGGGGGAGGACATGGATGGCTACACCTTC
CSVEGGEDMDGYTF
>TRBJ1-3|.|TRBV10-3|.
TGTGCCGTAACAGGGTCCCGTTCTGGAAACACCATATATTTT
CAVTGSRSGNTIYF
>TRBJ2-2|.|TRBV5-1|.
TGCGCCAGCAGCTCACAGGGGACTGACTACGCCGGGGAGCTGTTTTTT
CASSSQGTDYAGELFF
>TRBJ1-2|.|TRBV5-6|.
TGTGCCAGCAGCTACAGGGTTCCCCTTGGCTACACCTTC
CASSYRVPLGYTF
>TRBJ1-5|.|TRBV2|TRBD1
TGTGCCAGCAGCGATGACAGGGTCGGACAGCCCCAGCATTTT
CASSDDRVGQPQHF
>TRBJ2-1|few|TRBV18|TRBD2
TGTGCCAGCTCACCTTTAGCGGGGGACAATGAGCAGTTCTTC
CASSPLAGDNEQFF
>TRBJ2-1|.|TRBV29-1|.
TGCAGCGTTGATTGGGGGCAGGGGAATGAGCAGTTCTTC
CSVDWGQGNEQFF
>TRBJ1-5|.|TRBV20-1|.
TGCAGTGCTAGTCTAGGTATTAGCAATCAGCCCCAGCATTTT
CSASLGISNQPQHF